This TCR beta chain was identified during a study of T cell changes during pregnancy in multiple sclerosis. Method: immunoSEQ multiplex PCR; TCRdb's copy keeps in-frame clones and lacks some. Here the sample spans tens of thousands of clones, approximately 90% being singletons. This receptor was identified in a female donor in good health, enrolled as a control in a pregnancy study. The sequencing used peripheral blood, collected after pregnancy.

Here the CDR3 reads CASSQGTGVKNTQYF. In nucleotides, the CDR3 is TGCGCCAGCAGCCAAGGGACAGGGGTTAAAAATACGCAGTATTTT. This sequence joins TRBV4-1 and TRBJ2-3; 9 bases agree with TRBD1. Losses at the gene ends were 1 base for V and 7 bases for J; bases not matched to a gene: 6. The germline CDR1 and CDR2 sequences are MGHRA and YSYEKL. The CDR3 spans 15 residues.